The 9 T cell receptor beta chains in this list originate from one sample, sequenced in a study of human T cells and chemical hapten exposure. TCRdb passed the RACE reads through MiXCR, listing each CDR3 protein once. This table has some 70,000 distinct CDR3 sequences, 9.5% to 13% appearing once. Time point meaning: pre-sensitization, week 0. Specified treatment: therapeutic diphenylcyclopropenone sensitization with weekly scalp DPC. This specimen was whole blood, taken in connection with sensitization to the hapten diphenylcyclopropenone (DPC). The receptors were sampled from a woman aged 45-65 years with alopecia areata. Some clones in this sample may be carry-over from other donors' samples.

This clonotype was seen at least ten times. The chain combines TRBV4-2 with TRBJ2-5; D gene ambiguous. The CDR3 has 16 amino acids. Between the trimmed V and J ends, which lost 2 bases and 1 base, there was a span of 14 bases. The germline V gene encodes CDR1 LGHNA and CDR2 YNFKEQ. DNA for the CDR3: TGTGCCAGCAGCCAAACTGGTCCCGGGCCCCAAGAGACCCAGTACTTC. As protein: CASSQTGPGPQETQYF.

This clonotype was observed many times. The chain carries TRBV19 and TRBJ1-5; TRBD1 is a possible D gene (5 bases). Germline CDR1 reads LNHDA; CDR2 reads SQIVND (reference sequence). The CDR3 consists of 16 residues. Trimming took 7 bases from V and 8 from J, leaving 24 bases between them. CDR3 protein: CASTLRDGLLGEPQHF. In nucleotides, the CDR3 is TGTGCCAGTACCCTAAGGGACGGACTCTTAGGTGAGCCCCAGCATTTT.

A few counts support this clonotype. The V call is TRBV7-8, the J call TRBJ1-4; 9 nucleotides agree with TRBD1. V gave up 2 bases and J gave up 5 bases; unmatched junction bases: 6. The CDR3 loop spans 16 amino acids. Per the germline V gene, CDR1 is SGHVS and CDR2 is FQNEAQ. CDR3 sequence (DNA): TGTGCCAGCAGCTTAAATGCTGGGACAGGGAATGAAAAACTGTTTTTT. As protein: CASSLNAGTGNEKLFF.

The rearrangement joins TRBV10-3 to TRBJ1-1, with TRBD1 matching over 9 bases. The CDR3 is made up of 12 amino acids. The V and J ends lost 2 bases and 8 bases, in that order; junction bases with no gene match: 0. Germline loops: CDR1 ENHRY, CDR2 SYGVKD. CDR3 residues: CAISETGGEAFF. The CDR3, as DNA: TGTGCCATCAGTGAGACAGGGGGCGAAGCTTTCTTT.

The CDR3: CASSTRDRPYEQYF. CDR3 DNA: TGTGCCAGCAGCACCCGGGACAGACCCTACGAGCAGTACTTC. The chain recombines TRBV11-3 with TRBJ2-7, with 7 bases that match TRBD1. Germline lookup yields CDR1 SGHNT and CDR2 YENEEA. V trimming: 5 bases; J trimming: 2 bases; junction bases outside the gene matches: 6. The CDR3 is 14 residues long.

This clonotype was detected only a few times. For the CDR3, the DNA is TGCAGTGCTAAGGGTTGGGGGACTGAAGCTTTCTTT. This codes for CSAKGWGTEAFF. The gene calls are TRBV20-1 and TRBJ1-1; D is possibly TRBD1 (5 bases). This CDR3 is 12 amino acids long. Germline loops: CDR1 DFQATT, CDR2 SNEGSKA (reference sequence). V was pared by 4 bases and J by 5 bases, with 11 bases between.

This clonotype has a count of ten or more. The chain couples TRBV30 to TRBJ1-6; D is perhaps TRBD1 (5 bases). The CDR3 consists of 19 residues. Per germline, CDR1 GTSNPN and CDR2 SVGIG (reference sequence). V lost 0 bases and J 2 bases, leaving 20 bases between the germline ends. The CDR3 is CAWSVRVTEATAYNSPLHF. The CDR3 coding sequence is TGTGCCTGGAGTGTAAGGGTCACTGAGGCGACAGCCTATAATTCACCCCTCCACTTT.

This clonotype turned up a few times. The V gene is TRBV18, the J gene TRBJ2-7; 7 nucleotides align to TRBD2. Germline assignment: CDR1 KGHSH and CDR2 LQKENI. V shed 3 bases, J shed 6 bases, and the junction held 8 bases outside the gene matches. The CDR3 contains 14 residues. Here the CDR3 DNA reads TGTGCCAGCTCACCTGACATTTGGGGGGGCGAGCAGTACTTC. The encoded protein is CASSPDIWGGEQYF. The complete variable domain, with remaining parts taken from reference TRBV18 and TRBJ2-7, reads NAGVMQNPRHLVRRRGQEARLRCSPMKGHSHVYWYRQLPEEGLKFMVYLQKENIIDESGMPKERFSAEFPKEGPSILRIQQVVRGDSAAYFCASSPDIWGGEQYFGPGTRLTVT.

V and J are TRBV19 and TRBJ2-5; no reliable D call. Trimming removed 2 bases from V and 4 bases from J, with 2 bases in between. Germline CDR1 is LNHDA and CDR2 is SQIVND (reference sequence). This CDR3 has 11 amino acids. This CDR3 reads CASSIRETQYF. As DNA, the CDR3 is TGTGCCAGTAGTATAAGAGAGACCCAGTACTTC.